The 32 T cell receptor beta chains below all came from one sample that was sequenced in a study of T cells in Graves' hyperthyroidism and ophthalmopathy. Amplified regions were TCR beta CDR3 sequences from RNA transcripts. Researchers ran a first-round RT-PCR on the TCR CDR3 using the HTBI primer set. TCRdb itself ran the multiplex PCR reads through MiXCR, one entry per CDR3 protein. The sample shows nearly 750,000 distinct CDR3 sequences, roughly 32% of them seen only once. Source material: blood. The receptors come from a woman aged 40 to 50 with Graves' hyperthyroidism.

For the CDR3, the DNA is TGTGCCAGCAGTGCGTCAGGGGACGCGACAATTGGAAACACCATATATTTT. Translating gives CASSASGDATIGNTIYF. The chain joins TRBV25-1 to TRBJ1-3; D perhaps matches TRBD1 (6 bases). This CDR3 has 17 residues. The germline CDR1 and CDR2 sequences are MGHDK and SYGVNS. The ends were cut back, 4 bases at V and 3 bases at J, with 19 bases in the middle.

The chain combines TRBV6-1 with TRBJ2-7; 8 nucleotides match TRBD2. CDR1 is MNHNS, CDR2 SASEGT, per germline. The CDR3 sequence is 14 residues long. V lost 5 bases to trimming and J lost 5 bases; unmatched junction nucleotides: 8. The CDR3 nucleotides read TGTGCCAGCAGTACCCGGGAGGGCCGGGACGAGCAGTACTTC. Translating it yields CASSTREGRDEQYF.

On this clonotype itself: This clone may be a read error of a much larger clone one base away. This sequence joins TRBV6-5 and TRBJ1-4; maybe TRBD1 (5 bases). Trimming stripped 2 bases from V and 8 bases from J, with 9 bases between. There are 13 residues in the CDR3. The germline CDR1 and CDR2 sequences are MNHEY and SVGAGI. The CDR3 sequence is CASSYQGGEKLFF. The CDR3 DNA reads as TGTGCCAGCAGTTACCAGGGTGGCGAAAAACTGTTTTTT.

The chain has TRBV20-1 and TRBJ1-6, with D possibly matching TRBD1 (5 bases). The CDR3 is 13 amino acids. V lost 3 bases to trimming and J lost 8 bases, with 11 bases between them. CDR1 and CDR2 from the germline V gene are DFQATT and SNEGSKA (reference sequence). This CDR3 reads CSARGTVDSPLHF. DNA for the CDR3: TGCAGTGCTAGGGGGACGGTCGATTCACCCCTCCACTTT.

This clonotype has a handful of counts. A read error may be the cause here, since a much bigger clone is one base away. This chain connects TRBV2 to TRBJ1-4; D is undetermined. V gave up 4 bases and J gave up 13 bases, with 13 bases separating them. This CDR3 has 12 residues. Germline V gives CDR1 SNHLY, CDR2 FYNNEI. DNA of the CDR3: TGTGCCAGCAGTGCTGCCGGGCTAGGACTGTTTTTT. Protein: CASSAAGLGLFF.

This clonotype was found many times. The CDR3 is CASSYSDPNYGYTF. CDR3 sequence (DNA): TGTGCCAGCAGTTACTCCGACCCTAACTATGGCTACACCTTC. The J gene is TRBJ1-2, the V gene TRBV6-5; D call uncertain. The CDR3 runs to 14 residues. Germline CDR1 is MNHEY and CDR2 is SVGAGI. V lost 0 bases and J 0 bases, leaving 5 bases between the germline ends.

This clonotype was found many times. The gene calls are TRBV7-3 and TRBJ1-6; D possibly corresponds to TRBD1 (5 bases). CDR1 and CDR2 (germline): SGHTA, FQGTGA. This CDR3 has 15 amino acids. V lost 5 bases to trimming and J lost 7 bases, with 15 bases between them. The CDR3 loop is CASSLLGTGNSPLHF. The CDR3 DNA reads as TGTGCCAGCAGCCTGCTCGGGACGGGAAATTCACCCCTCCACTTT.

Note on this clonotype: Given a much more abundant clone one base away, this may be a read error. V is TRBV20-1 and J is TRBJ1-5; unclear D gene. This CDR3 is 12 amino acids long. V shed 6 bases and J shed 4 bases, with 10 bases lying between them. The V gene's germline CDR1 is DFQATT and CDR2 SNEGSKA (reference sequence). The CDR3 DNA is TGCAGTGCCTCGCGCCCTAATCAGCCCCAGCATTTT. It yields the protein CSASRPNQPQHF.

Note on this clonotype: This clone may be a read error of a much larger clone one base away. The genes are TRBV10-2 and TRBJ2-2; a possible D gene is TRBD2 (5 bases). The CDR3 runs to 14 residues. CDR1 and CDR2 (germline): WSHSY, SAAADI. CDR3: CASRQTVNTGELVF. The CDR3 DNA is TGCGCCAGCAGACAAACAGTGAACACCGGGGAGCTGGTTTTT.

The J gene is TRBJ2-7, the V gene TRBV7-2; 11 bases are a match to TRBD2. TRBJ2-1 matches the DNA end more closely, so the J call is doubtful. Looked up from germline, CDR1 is SGHTA and CDR2 is FQGNSA. The CDR3 runs to 15 residues. The CDR3 is CASSSVAGGPNEQFF. Written as DNA, the CDR3 is TGTGCCAGCAGCTCCGTAGCGGGGGGGCCGAATGAGCAGTTCTTC.

With respect to this clonotype: A read error may be the cause here, since a much bigger clone is one base away. The rearrangement links TRBV7-9 to TRBJ2-7, with D possibly TRBD1 on 5 matching bases. The CDR3 sequence is 16 residues long. Germline CDR1 and CDR2: SEHNR and FQNEAQ (reference sequence). Between the trimmed V and J ends, which lost 4 bases and 0 bases, there was a span of 16 bases. CDR3 bases: TGTGCCAGCAGCTCAACCCCGGACACATTCTCCTACGAGCAGTACTTC. Amino acids: CASSSTPDTFSYEQYF.

This clonotype showed up many times. This chain connects TRBV2 to TRBJ1-5, with 8 positions matching TRBD1. Trimming at V came to 5 bases and at J to 7 bases, leaving 10 bases not matched to a gene. The CDR3 covers 15 residues. Germline CDR1 SNHLY, CDR2 FYNNEI. The CDR3 coding sequence is TGTGCCAGCAGTCCCGGACAGGGCCCGGGGCAGCCCCAGCATTTT. The encoded protein is CASSPGQGPGQPQHF.

The gene calls are TRBV19 and TRBJ1-4, with D unclear. The CDR3 totals 12 residues. V was pared by 3 bases and J by 8 bases, with 7 bases between. Per the germline V gene, CDR1 is LNHDA and CDR2 is SQIVND (reference sequence). The CDR3 is CASSIAREKLFF. In DNA, the CDR3 is TGTGCCAGTAGTATTGCCCGCGAAAAACTGTTTTTT.

The chain is built from TRBV20-1 and TRBJ1-1; D is uncertain. The ends were cut back, 0 bases at V and 1 base at J, with 9 bases in the middle. The V gene's germline CDR1 is DFQATT and CDR2 SNEGSKA (reference sequence). The CDR3 sequence is 14 residues long. CDR3 sequence reads: CSARDLEKNTEAFF. CDR3 coding DNA: TGCAGTGCTAGAGATCTAGAGAAGAACACTGAAGCTTTCTTT.

In this sample, this clonotype turned up a few times. The rearrangement joins TRBV20-1 to TRBJ1-3; no clear D. Trimming took off 3 bases at V and 3 bases at J, with 9 bases between the two ends. Germline V gene sequence: CDR1 DFQATT, CDR2 SNEGSKA (reference sequence). The length of the CDR3 is 13 residues. This CDR3 is CSARDLFGNTIYF. The CDR3, as DNA: TGCAGTGCTAGGGATCTCTTTGGAAACACCATATATTTT.

This clonotype was seen many times. J is TRBJ1-6 and V is TRBV20-1; 7 positions match TRBD1. This CDR3 is built from 14 residues. Germline values: CDR1 DFQATT, CDR2 SNEGSKA (reference sequence). The V gene end was trimmed by 3 bases and the J gene end by 4 bases; junction bases not matched to a gene: 3. The CDR3 nucleotides are TGCAGTGCTAGGGGGACAGCGTATAATTCACCCCTCCACTTT. Translating it yields CSARGTAYNSPLHF.

In this sample, this clonotype turned up a few times. The rearrangement joins TRBV7-2 to TRBJ2-3; the match to TRBD2 covers 15 bases. Trimming took 5 bases from V and 4 from J; bases not matched to a gene: 7. This CDR3 is built from 17 residues. Germline V gene lookup returns CDR1 SGHTA and CDR2 FQGNSA. CDR3 sequence: CASSPRGLAGGSDTQYF. CDR3 coding DNA: TGTGCCAGCAGCCCGAGGGGACTAGCGGGGGGATCAGATACGCAGTATTTT.

Only a few counts were recorded for this clonotype. The genes are TRBV12-3 or TRBV12-4 and TRBJ2-5, with 11 bases that match TRBD2. This CDR3 has 15 residues. The V segment lost 5 bases and the J segment 0 bases; nucleotides outside the gene matches: 2. The CDR3 loop reads CASSRTSGHQETQYF. CDR3 DNA: TGTGCCAGCAGTCGGACTAGCGGGCACCAAGAGACCCAGTACTTC.

This clonotype was observed a few times. The chain links TRBV12-3 or TRBV12-4 to TRBJ1-1; no reliable D call. V was shortened by 3 bases and J by 0 bases, with 20 bases between the two germline ends. This CDR3 is 18 amino acids long. The CDR3 sequence is CASSFSIRPATMNTEAFF. DNA for the CDR3: TGTGCCAGCAGTTTCAGTATTCGGCCAGCAACGATGAACACTGAAGCTTTCTTT.

This clonotype came up many times. The chain is built from TRBV4-3 and TRBJ1-1, with 9 bases fitting TRBD1. Germline CDR1 reads LGHNA; CDR2 reads YSLEER. The length of the CDR3 is 15 residues. V shed 0 bases, J shed 5 bases, and the junction held 4 bases outside the gene matches. This CDR3 is CASSQDPTGGTEAFF. Written as DNA, the CDR3 is TGCGCCAGCAGCCAAGATCCGACAGGGGGAACTGAAGCTTTCTTT.

The chain is built from TRBV5-1 and TRBJ2-5, with 7 bases that match TRBD2. The germline gives CDR1 SGHRS, CDR2 YFSETQ. There are 16 residues in the CDR3. With V trimmed by 0 bases and J by 4 bases, 9 bases remained unmatched. CDR3: CASSLEGVSGGETQYF. CDR3 sequence (DNA): TGCGCCAGCAGCTTGGAAGGGGTTTCGGGGGGAGAGACCCAGTACTTC.

Comment on this clonotype: This could be a read error, since a much larger clone is one nucleotide away. The chain is built from TRBV25-1 and TRBJ1-5, with 7 bases lining up with TRBD1. V lost 8 bases and J lost 6; bases outside the gene matches: 16. The CDR3 covers 16 residues. Germline V lookup: CDR1 MGHDK, CDR2 SYGVNS. The CDR3 here is CASGLQFDREGQPQHF. CDR3 nucleotides: TGTGCCAGCGGCCTACAGTTCGACAGGGAGGGTCAGCCCCAGCATTTT.

This clonotype was picked up many times. The chain joins TRBV20-1 to TRBJ1-3; a possible D gene is TRBD1 (6 bases). The CDR3 is 13 amino acids. Trimming removed 5 bases from V and 6 bases from J, with 14 bases in between. Germline CDR1 DFQATT, CDR2 SNEGSKA (reference sequence). CDR3 coding DNA: TGCAGTGCTTACCTGGACAGAGAAAACACCATATATTTT. Translating it yields CSAYLDRENTIYF.

The sample holds many counts of this clonotype. The V call is TRBV7-8, the J call TRBJ2-2, with a weak D call TRBD1 (5 bases). The V and J ends lost 5 bases and 6 bases respectively, with 10 bases between them. Germline V CDR1 and CDR2: SGHVS, FQNEAQ. The CDR3 is 13 residues long. The CDR3 DNA reads TGTGCCAGCAGCCTTGGGGCGGCCGGGGAGCTGTTTTTT. Translation: CASSLGAAGELFF. The full variable domain, with the rest looked up from reference TRBV7-8 and TRBJ2-2, is GAGVSQSPRYKVAKRGQDVALRCDPISGHVSLFWYQQALGQGPEFLTYFQNEAQLDKSGLPSDRFFAERPEGSVSTLKIQRTQQEDSAVYLCASSLGAAGELFFGEGSRLTVL.

CDR3: CASSESTFSGTPYEQYF. The CDR3 DNA sequence: TGTGCCAGCAGTGAATCGACCTTTTCCGGGACTCCCTACGAGCAGTACTTC. The chain joins TRBV25-1 to TRBJ2-7; tentatively, D is TRBD2 (6 bases). Trimming took off 1 base at V and 2 bases at J, with 18 bases between the two ends. The CDR3 covers 17 residues. Germline values: CDR1 MGHDK, CDR2 SYGVNS.

This clonotype has more than one count but fewer than ten. This rearrangement joins TRBV27 to TRBJ1-5; D is undetermined. Germline V CDR1 and CDR2: MNHEY, SMNVEV (reference sequence). This CDR3 has 8 amino acids. The CDR3 region has the DNA TGTGCATATCAGCCCCAGCATTTT. Its translation: CAYQPQHF.

The chain recombines TRBV7-2 with TRBJ2-5; D may match TRBD1 or TRBD2 (5 bases each). V lost 5 bases and J lost 4, with 20 bases in between. Germline assignment: CDR1 SGHTA and CDR2 FQGNSA. The CDR3 has 16 amino acids. CDR3 in DNA: TGTGCCAGCAGCCCCCCCGGGGCACGGAGTTTAGAGACCCAGTACTTC. The encoded protein is CASSPPGARSLETQYF.

Only a few counts were recorded for this clonotype. The chain combines TRBV12-3 or TRBV12-4 with TRBJ1-5, with D possibly TRBD1 on 5 matching bases. The CDR3 spans 16 residues. Trimming stripped 8 bases from V and 1 base from J, with 18 bases between. CDR3 loop: CASRSGGDGSNQPQHF. CDR3 sequence (DNA): TGTGCCAGCCGTTCGGGAGGGGATGGAAGCAATCAGCCCCAGCATTTT.

Notes on this clonotype: Its ends do not fully match the called genes, so a read error is possible. V is TRBV2 and J is TRBJ1-5; D perhaps matches TRBD1 (6 bases). The CDR3 runs 16 residues. Per the germline V gene, CDR1 is SNHLY and CDR2 is FYNNEI. CDR3 protein: CAISESRGAPNQPQHF. Here the CDR3 DNA reads TGTGCCATCAGTGAGTCGAGGGGGGCCCCCAATCAGCCCCAGCATTTT.

As to this clonotype: A much bigger clone sits one base away, suggesting this may be a read error. The genes are TRBV7-7 and TRBJ2-5; TRBD2 matches at 7 bases. CDR1 and CDR2 from the germline V gene are SSHAT and FNYEAQ (reference sequence). CDR3 length: 15 residues. CDR3 sequence: CASSLHRDYRETQYF. CDR3 DNA: TGTGCTAGCAGCTTACACCGGGACTACCGAGAGACCCAGTACTTC.

This clonotype has at least ten counts. This chain connects TRBV29-1 to TRBJ1-1; D possibly corresponds to TRBD1 (5 bases). The CDR3 is 16 amino acids. Per germline, CDR1 SQVTM and CDR2 ANQGSEA. Trimming stripped 4 bases from V and 0 bases from J, with 18 bases between. The CDR3: CSVGGKGGRMNTEAFF. The CDR3 bases are TGCAGCGTTGGGGGGAAAGGAGGGAGAATGAACACTGAAGCTTTCTTT.

This clonotype showed up many times. The J gene is TRBJ1-6, the V gene TRBV20-1, with 7 nucleotides matching TRBD1. The germline gives CDR1 DFQATT, CDR2 SNEGSKA (reference sequence). The CDR3 runs to 15 residues. The V segment lost 2 bases and the J segment 6 bases; nucleotides outside the gene matches: 7. The CDR3 is CSARHRQGGNSPLHF. CDR3 coding DNA: TGCAGTGCTAGACATCGACAGGGTGGTAATTCACCCCTCCACTTT.